This T cell receptor beta chain is drawn from a study of cytomegalovirus exposure and HLA in healthy donors. Points from the study as a whole: Several top significant clusters appeared, in a later analysis, to be linked to common viral pathogens.

Trimming at V came to 8 bases and at J to 6 bases, leaving 10 bases not matched to a gene. The germline V gene has CDR1 SNHLY and CDR2 FYNNEI. The CDR3 contains 14 residues. On this clone: Its antigen remains unidentified.

It was with 60 Vbeta and 13 Jbeta primers that the PCR ran. TCRdb keeps only in-frame clones here, not all; method: immunoSEQ multiplex PCR. The table records 200,000 to 250,000 clones, 75% of them present only once. The sample was PBMCs. This clonotype originated in a woman aged 25 to 39 in good health and CMV-seronegative. The V and J genes are TRBV2 and TRBJ2-7; 10 nucleotides agree with TRBD1. CDR3 sequence (DNA): TGTGCCAGCGGACCGACAGGGGGCTGGGTCGAGCAGTACTTC. As protein: CASGPTGGWVEQYF. Using reference TRBV2 and TRBJ2-7 for the parts outside the CDR3, the full variable domain is EPEVTQTPSHQVTQMGQEVILRCVPISNHLYFYWYRQILGQKVEFLVSFYNNEISEKSEIFDDQFSVERPDGSNFTLKIRSTKLEDSAMYFCASGPTGGWVEQYFGPGTRLTVT.